A selection of T cell receptor beta chains follows, all from one sample in a study of control samples from healthy donors and cancer patients. This table comes from immunoSEQ multiplex PCR, and its TCRdb copy is limited to in-frame clones, with some not included. The sample shows 130,000 or so clones, roughly 91% of them seen only once. The sequenced material came from blood. These receptors originate from a middle-aged man in good health. Both conserved end residues are part of each CDR3. The D gene is left open where the match is weak. Where a row states a size, it is once, few, many or the class of an expanded clone; other rows omit it.

d_call: .; j_call: TRBJ1-6; clone_size: .; v_call: TRBV5-4; cdr3_nt: TGTGCCAGCAGCTTGGGGGGCAGTTCATCCCTCCACTTT; cdr3_aa: CASSLGGSSSLHF
d_call: .; j_call: TRBJ2-1; clone_size: .; v_call: TRBV5-1; cdr3_nt: TGCGCCAGCAGCGAGGGGACTGGGAATGAGCAGTTCTTC; cdr3_aa: CASSEGTGNEQFF
d_call: TRBD1; j_call: TRBJ2-5; clone_size: .; v_call: TRBV7-3; cdr3_nt: TGTGCCAGCAGCTTATGGCCAGGGGGCGTAGAGACCCAGTACTTC; cdr3_aa: CASSLWPGGVETQYF
d_call: TRBD1; j_call: TRBJ2-7; clone_size: once; v_call: TRBV5-8; cdr3_nt: TGTGCCAGCAGCCCCAGGGGGCAGAACGAGCAGTACTTC; cdr3_aa: CASSPRGQNEQYF
d_call: .; j_call: TRBJ1-5; clone_size: .; v_call: TRBV4-1; cdr3_nt: TGCGCCAGCAGCCAGTACCTACAGGGTGGCAATCAGCCCCAGCATTTT; cdr3_aa: CASSQYLQGGNQPQHF
d_call: TRBD2; j_call: TRBJ2-5; clone_size: .; v_call: TRBV6-5; cdr3_nt: TGTGCCAGCAGTTACGTCGGGGGACTACAAGAGACCCAGTACTTC; cdr3_aa: CASSYVGGLQETQYF
d_call: .; j_call: TRBJ2-2; clone_size: .; v_call: TRBV2; cdr3_nt: TGTGCCAGCAGTTACCAGGGGTCGGGCACCGGGGAGCTGTTTTTT; cdr3_aa: CASSYQGSGTGELFF
d_call: .; j_call: TRBJ1-2; clone_size: .; v_call: TRBV7-2; cdr3_nt: TGTGCCAGCAGCTTAGTAGGGGGGGACTATGGCTACACCTTC; cdr3_aa: CASSLVGGDYGYTF
d_call: .; j_call: TRBJ2-7; clone_size: .; v_call: TRBV19; cdr3_nt: TGTGCCAGTAGTATACCTAACTTCTACGAGCAGTACTTC; cdr3_aa: CASSIPNFYEQYF
d_call: .; j_call: TRBJ2-3; clone_size: .; v_call: TRBV6-2/TRBV6-3; cdr3_nt: TGTGCCAGCAGTCGGCCCGGAGGAGCCGATACGCAGTATTTT; cdr3_aa: CASSRPGGADTQYF
d_call: TRBD1; j_call: TRBJ1-1; clone_size: once; v_call: TRBV6-5; cdr3_nt: TGTGCCAGCAGTAACACAGGGGTTTACACTGAAGCTTTCTTT; cdr3_aa: CASSNTGVYTEAFF
d_call: TRBD1; j_call: TRBJ2-2; clone_size: once; v_call: TRBV6-5; cdr3_nt: TGTGCCAGCAGGGACAGGGGGATAAACACCGGGGAGCTGTTTTTT; cdr3_aa: CASRDRGINTGELFF
d_call: .; j_call: TRBJ2-1; clone_size: .; v_call: TRBV7-2; cdr3_nt: TGTGCCAGCAGCTCCCAGGGTGGCCTCGGCAATGAGCAGTTCTTC; cdr3_aa: CASSSQGGLGNEQFF
d_call: .; j_call: TRBJ1-1; clone_size: .; v_call: TRBV7-9; cdr3_nt: TGTGCCAGCAGCTTAGAGCGACACTCGAACACTGAAGCTTTCTTT; cdr3_aa: CASSLERHSNTEAFF
d_call: TRBD2; j_call: TRBJ2-5; clone_size: .; v_call: TRBV7-8; cdr3_nt: TGTGCCAGCAGCTTAGAGGGACTAGCGAACCAAGAGACCCAGTACTTC; cdr3_aa: CASSLEGLANQETQYF
d_call: .; j_call: TRBJ2-5; clone_size: .; v_call: TRBV7-2; cdr3_nt: TGTGCCAGCAGCTTATCCGGGACTCCCAAAGAGACCCAGTACTTC; cdr3_aa: CASSLSGTPKETQYF
d_call: .; j_call: TRBJ1-1; clone_size: .; v_call: TRBV9; cdr3_nt: TGTGCCAGCAGCGTAGTGCAGGGCACTGAAGCTTTCTTT; cdr3_aa: CASSVVQGTEAFF
d_call: TRBD1; j_call: TRBJ1-1; clone_size: .; v_call: TRBV27; cdr3_nt: TGTGCCAGCTCTAGCGGGACAGGGAGGGGGACTGAAGCTTTCTTT; cdr3_aa: CASSSGTGRGTEAFF
d_call: .; j_call: TRBJ1-2; clone_size: few; v_call: TRBV6-5; cdr3_nt: TGTGCCAGCAGTTATCTGACAGGACCTAACTATGGCTACACCTTC; cdr3_aa: CASSYLTGPNYGYTF
d_call: .; j_call: TRBJ1-2; clone_size: .; v_call: TRBV30; cdr3_nt: TGTGCCGGAACACTAACAGCGCTCTATGGCTACACCTTC; cdr3_aa: CAGTLTALYGYTF
d_call: .; j_call: TRBJ1-5; clone_size: .; v_call: TRBV19; cdr3_nt: TGTGCCAGTAGTATTGTGGAACAGCCCCAGCATTTT; cdr3_aa: CASSIVEQPQHF
d_call: TRBD1; j_call: TRBJ1-5; clone_size: .; v_call: TRBV18; cdr3_nt: TGTACCAGCTCACCACCGGACAGGGGAAGTGATAGCAATCAGCCCCAGCATTTT; cdr3_aa: CTSSPPDRGSDSNQPQHF
d_call: .; j_call: TRBJ1-1; clone_size: .; v_call: TRBV10-1; cdr3_nt: TGCGCCAGCAGCCCCCTCGGTGGGAGGTTGGGAGCTTTCTTT; cdr3_aa: CASSPLGGRLGAFF
d_call: .; j_call: TRBJ2-1; clone_size: .; v_call: TRBV3-1/TRBV3-2; cdr3_nt: TGTGCCAGCAGCGCTCTCAGGACAGCTTACAATGAGCAGTTCTTC; cdr3_aa: CASSALRTAYNEQFF
d_call: .; j_call: TRBJ2-1; clone_size: .; v_call: TRBV7-9; cdr3_nt: TGTGCCAGCAGCGCGATCCGGGTCCAAATTTTAACCCAGCAGTTCTTC; cdr3_aa: CASSAIRVQILTQQFF
d_call: .; j_call: TRBJ2-7; clone_size: .; v_call: TRBV5-1; cdr3_nt: TGCGCCAGCAGCACCAGAACTGGAGGGGCTGTATCGGACTTC; cdr3_aa: CASSTRTGGAVSDF
d_call: .; j_call: TRBJ1-1; clone_size: .; v_call: TRBV7-8; cdr3_nt: TGTGCCAGCAGCTTGGACGGTTACACTGAAGCTTTCTTT; cdr3_aa: CASSLDGYTEAFF
d_call: .; j_call: TRBJ1-2; clone_size: .; v_call: TRBV29-1; cdr3_nt: TGCAGCGTGGAGAGACATTTGGGGGACTATGGCTACACCTTC; cdr3_aa: CSVERHLGDYGYTF
d_call: TRBD2; j_call: TRBJ2-7; clone_size: .; v_call: TRBV30; cdr3_nt: TGTGCCTGGGTAGCGGGGGCCACCTACGAGCAGTACTTC; cdr3_aa: CAWVAGATYEQYF